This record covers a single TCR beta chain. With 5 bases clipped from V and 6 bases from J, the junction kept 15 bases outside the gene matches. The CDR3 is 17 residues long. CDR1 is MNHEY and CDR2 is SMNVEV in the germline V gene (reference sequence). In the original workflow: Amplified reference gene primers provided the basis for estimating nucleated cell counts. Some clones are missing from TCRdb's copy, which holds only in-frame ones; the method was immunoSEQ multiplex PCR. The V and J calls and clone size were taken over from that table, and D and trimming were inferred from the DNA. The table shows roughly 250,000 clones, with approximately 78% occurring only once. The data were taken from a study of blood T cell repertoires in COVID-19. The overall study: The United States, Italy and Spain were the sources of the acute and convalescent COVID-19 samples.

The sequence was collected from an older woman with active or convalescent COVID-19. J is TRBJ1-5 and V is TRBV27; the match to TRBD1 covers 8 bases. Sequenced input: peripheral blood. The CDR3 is CASSPRGQGHFVQPQHF. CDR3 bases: TGTGCCAGCAGTCCAAGAGGACAGGGACATTTTGTTCAGCCCCAGCATTTT.